The clone carrying this TCR beta chain has a handful of counts. Its cognate antigen is unknown. MiXCR, applied by TCRdb to the reads, yields one record per CDR3 protein. This table has approximately 250,000 distinct CDR3 sequences, roughly 20% appearing once. Germline values: CDR1 SGHDN, CDR2 FVKESK. The CDR3 has 15 amino acids. V lost 4 bases to trimming and J lost 1 base, with 13 bases between them. This sample was included in a study of T cell repertoires in cytomegalovirus infection. Study-wide background: Matching HLA type and CMV infection were both indicated by public TCR beta signatures.

General observations from the study: Dominating the ex vivo response were HLA-C-restricted CMV-specific TCR beta clonotypes. The study identified carriers of CMV plus the relevant HLA from cumulative public TCR beta family frequency.

The clonotype comes from a human donor in good health (CMV status not recorded). Some clones in this sample may be carry-over from other donors' samples. The sequenced material came from CD8+ T cells from PBMCs. V is TRBV14 and J is TRBJ1-1, with D possibly TRBD1 on 6 matching bases. CDR3 amino acids: CASSLPGGANTEAFF. The CDR3 region has the DNA TGTGCCAGCAGCCTGCCTGGGGGCGCGAACACTGAAGCTTTCTTT. Supplemented by reference TRBV14 and TRBJ1-1, the full variable domain reads EAGVTQFPSHSVIEKGQTVTLRCDPISGHDNLYWYRRVMGKEIKFLLHFVKESKQDESGMPNNRFLAERTGGTYSTLKVQPAELEDSGVYFCASSLPGGANTEAFFGQGTRLTVV.